The present entry profiles one T cell receptor (beta chain) with its context. The antigen is not known. This entry comes from a study of cytomegalovirus exposure and HLA in healthy donors. Findings of the study overall: A later analysis by the authors found several of the most significant clusters apparently linked to common viral pathogens. After further analysis at a later stage, roughly 16,000 TCR beta sequences were associated with HLA alleles at 0.05 false discovery rate.

Between the trimmed V and J ends, which lost 0 bases and 7 bases, there was a span of 18 bases. The CDR3 extends over 16 amino acids. Germline CDR1 reads MNHEY; CDR2 reads SVGAGI. Researchers ran the PCR with 60 Vbeta and 13 Jbeta primers. The method was immunoSEQ multiplex PCR; TCRdb's version includes in-frame clones alone and lacks a portion of them. The sample data list 80,000 to 100,000 clones. Sequenced: PBMCs. The chain employs TRBV6-5 and TRBJ1-1; D unclear. This clonotype was sampled from a woman aged 25 to 39 in good health and CMV-seronegative. CDR3 nucleotides: TGTGCCAGCAGTTACTCTTTCTGGGCGCGCATGGGTGAAGCTTTCTTT. This gives the protein CASSYSFWARMGEAFF.